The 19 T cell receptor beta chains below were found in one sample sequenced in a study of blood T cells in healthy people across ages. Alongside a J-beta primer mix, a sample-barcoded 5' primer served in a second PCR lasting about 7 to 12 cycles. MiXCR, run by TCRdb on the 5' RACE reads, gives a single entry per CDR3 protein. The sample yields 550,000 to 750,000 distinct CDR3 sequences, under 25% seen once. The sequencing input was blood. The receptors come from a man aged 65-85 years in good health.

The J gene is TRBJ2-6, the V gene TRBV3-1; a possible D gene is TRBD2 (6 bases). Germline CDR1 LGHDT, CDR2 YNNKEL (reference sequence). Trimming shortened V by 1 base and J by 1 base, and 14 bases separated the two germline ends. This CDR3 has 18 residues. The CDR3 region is CASSQGYGDFSGANVLTF. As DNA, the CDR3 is TGTGCCAGCAGCCAAGGTTACGGGGACTTTTCTGGGGCCAACGTCCTGACTTTC. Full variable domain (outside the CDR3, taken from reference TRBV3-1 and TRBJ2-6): DTAVSQTPKYLVTQMGNDKSIKCEQNLGHDTMYWYKQDSKKFLKIMFSYNNKELIINETVPNRFSPKSPDKAHLNLHINSLELGDSAVYFCASSQGYGDFSGANVLTFGAGSRLTVL.

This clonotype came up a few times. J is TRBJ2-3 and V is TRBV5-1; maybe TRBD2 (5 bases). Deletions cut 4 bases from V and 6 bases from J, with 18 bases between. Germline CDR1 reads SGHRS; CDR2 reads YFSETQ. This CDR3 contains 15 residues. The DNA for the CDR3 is TGCGCCAGCAGCGCGTCGGAGAGGGCTTCGGATACGCAGTATTTT. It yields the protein CASSASERASDTQYF.

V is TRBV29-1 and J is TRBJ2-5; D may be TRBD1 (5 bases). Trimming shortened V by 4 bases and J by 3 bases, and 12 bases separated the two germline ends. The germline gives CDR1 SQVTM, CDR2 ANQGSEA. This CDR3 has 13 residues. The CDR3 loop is CSVARRQKETQYF. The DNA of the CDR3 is TGCAGCGTTGCGCGTAGACAGAAAGAGACCCAGTACTTC.

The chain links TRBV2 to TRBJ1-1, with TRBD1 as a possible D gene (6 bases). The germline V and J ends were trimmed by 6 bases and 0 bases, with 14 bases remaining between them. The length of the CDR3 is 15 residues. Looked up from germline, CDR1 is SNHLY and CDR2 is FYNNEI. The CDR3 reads CASSHSRGLNTEAFF. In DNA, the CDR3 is TGTGCCAGCAGCCATTCTCGGGGGCTGAACACTGAAGCTTTCTTT.

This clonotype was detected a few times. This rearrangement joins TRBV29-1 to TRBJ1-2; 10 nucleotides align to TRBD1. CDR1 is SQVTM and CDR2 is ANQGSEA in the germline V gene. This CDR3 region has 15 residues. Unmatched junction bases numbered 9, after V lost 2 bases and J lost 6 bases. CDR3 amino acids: CSVEKDRGKIDGYTF. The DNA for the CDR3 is TGCAGCGTTGAAAAGGACAGGGGGAAAATAGATGGCTACACCTTC. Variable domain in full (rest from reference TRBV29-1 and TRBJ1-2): SAVISQKPSRDICQRGTSLTIQCQVDSQVTMMFWYRQQPGQSLTLIATANQGSEATYESGFVIDKFPISRPNLTFSTLTVSNMSPEDSSIYLCSVEKDRGKIDGYTFGSGTRLTVV.

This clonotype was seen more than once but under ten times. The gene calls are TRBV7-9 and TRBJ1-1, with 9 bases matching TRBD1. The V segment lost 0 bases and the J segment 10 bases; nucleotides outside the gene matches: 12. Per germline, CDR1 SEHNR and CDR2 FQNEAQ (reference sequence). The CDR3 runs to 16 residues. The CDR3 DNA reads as TGTGCCAGCAGCTTAGCGGGGGACAGGGCTCAAGCGGCAGCTTTCTTT. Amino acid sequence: CASSLAGDRAQAAAFF.

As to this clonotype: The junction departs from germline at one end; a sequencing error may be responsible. CDR3 in amino acids: CASASGRAGDTQYF. In nucleotides, the CDR3 is TGTGCCAGCGCCTCCGGGAGGGCCGGCGATACGCAGTACTTT. The genes are TRBV7-9 and TRBJ2-3, with TRBD2 matching over 8 bases. Germline V gene data show CDR1 as SEHNR and CDR2 as FQNEAQ (reference sequence). The CDR3 totals 14 residues.

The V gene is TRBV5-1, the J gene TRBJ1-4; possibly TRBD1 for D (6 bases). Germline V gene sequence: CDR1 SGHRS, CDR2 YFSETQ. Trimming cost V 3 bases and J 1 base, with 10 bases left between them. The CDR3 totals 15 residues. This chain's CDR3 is CASSSQGQTNEKLFF. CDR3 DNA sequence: TGCGCCAGCAGCTCCCAGGGGCAAACTAATGAAAAACTGTTTTTT.

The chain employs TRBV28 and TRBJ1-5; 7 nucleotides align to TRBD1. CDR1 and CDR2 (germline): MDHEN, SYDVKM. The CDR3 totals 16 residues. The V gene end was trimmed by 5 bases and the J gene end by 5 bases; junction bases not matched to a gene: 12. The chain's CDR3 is CASSPPSDRSHQPQHF. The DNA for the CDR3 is TGTGCCAGCAGTCCCCCGTCGGACAGGAGCCATCAGCCCCAGCATTTT. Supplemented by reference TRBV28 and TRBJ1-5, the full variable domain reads DVKVTQSSRYLVKRTGEKVFLECVQDMDHENMFWYRQDPGLGLRLIYFSYDVKMKEKGDIPEGYSVSREKKERFSLILESASTNQTSMYLCASSPPSDRSHQPQHFGDGTRLSIL.

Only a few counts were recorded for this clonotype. The CDR3 region is CASNQRNTDTQYF. The CDR3 DNA sequence: TGTGCCAGCAACCAGCGGAACACAGATACGCAGTATTTT. The gene calls are TRBV2 and TRBJ2-3; D perhaps matches TRBD2 (5 bases). The germline V and J ends were trimmed by 7 bases and 2 bases, with 10 bases remaining between them. Germline-derived CDR1 and CDR2 are SNHLY and FYNNEI. There are 13 residues in the CDR3. The full variable domain, completed using reference TRBV2 and TRBJ2-3, is EPEVTQTPSHQVTQMGQEVILRCVPISNHLYFYWYRQILGQKVEFLVSFYNNEISEKSEIFDDQFSVERPDGSNFTLKIRSTKLEDSAMYFCASNQRNTDTQYFGPGTRLTVL.

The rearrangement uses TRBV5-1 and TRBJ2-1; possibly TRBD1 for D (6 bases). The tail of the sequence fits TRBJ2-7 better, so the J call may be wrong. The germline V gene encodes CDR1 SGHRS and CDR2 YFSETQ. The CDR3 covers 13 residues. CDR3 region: CASSSVTGYEQYF. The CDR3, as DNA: TGCGCCAGCAGCTCTGTGACAGGCTACGAGCAGTACTTC.

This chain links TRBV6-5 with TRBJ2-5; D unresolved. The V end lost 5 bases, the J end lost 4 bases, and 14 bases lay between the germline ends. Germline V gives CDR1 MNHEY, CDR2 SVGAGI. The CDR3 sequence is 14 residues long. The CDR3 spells CASSQGRRRETQYF. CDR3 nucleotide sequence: TGTGCCAGCAGTCAAGGGCGTCGGAGAGAGACCCAGTACTTC.

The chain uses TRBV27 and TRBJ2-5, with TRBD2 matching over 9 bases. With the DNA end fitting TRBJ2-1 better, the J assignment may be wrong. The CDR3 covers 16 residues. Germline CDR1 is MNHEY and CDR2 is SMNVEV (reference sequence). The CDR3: CASTLSGLAGYNEQFF. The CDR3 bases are TGTGCCAGCACCCTATCGGGACTAGCCGGCTACAATGAGCAGTTCTTC.

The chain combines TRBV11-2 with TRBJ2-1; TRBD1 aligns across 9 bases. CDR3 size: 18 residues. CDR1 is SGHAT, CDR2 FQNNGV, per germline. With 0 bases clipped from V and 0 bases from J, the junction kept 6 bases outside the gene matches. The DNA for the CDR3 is TGTGCCAGCAGCTTAGATGCGGACAGGGGTCGCTCCTACAATGAGCAGTTCTTC. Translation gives CASSLDADRGRSYNEQFF.

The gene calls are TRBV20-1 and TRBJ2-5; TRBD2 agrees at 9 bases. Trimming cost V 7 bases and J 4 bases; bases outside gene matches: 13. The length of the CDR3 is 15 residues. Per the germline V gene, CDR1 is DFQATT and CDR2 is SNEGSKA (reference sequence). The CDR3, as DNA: TGCAGTGTCCCCCGGATAGCGGGAGAGGTAGAGACCCAGTACTTC. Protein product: CSVPRIAGEVETQYF.

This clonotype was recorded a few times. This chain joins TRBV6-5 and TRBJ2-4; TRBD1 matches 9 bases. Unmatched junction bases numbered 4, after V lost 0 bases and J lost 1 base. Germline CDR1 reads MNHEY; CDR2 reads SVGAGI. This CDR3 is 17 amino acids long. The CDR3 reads CASSYSRTGVAKNIQYF. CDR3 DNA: TGTGCCAGCAGTTACTCTCGGACAGGGGTCGCCAAAAACATTCAGTACTTC.

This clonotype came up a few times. This CDR3 is CSASGQTKHNEQFF. CDR3 nucleotides: TGCAGTGCTAGTGGTCAGACAAAGCACAATGAGCAGTTCTTC. The rearrangement joins TRBV20-1 to TRBJ2-5; D not resolved. Near its end, the DNA agrees better with TRBJ2-1, so the J call may be wrong. The CDR3 length is 14 residues. Germline loops: CDR1 DFQATT, CDR2 SNEGSKA (reference sequence).

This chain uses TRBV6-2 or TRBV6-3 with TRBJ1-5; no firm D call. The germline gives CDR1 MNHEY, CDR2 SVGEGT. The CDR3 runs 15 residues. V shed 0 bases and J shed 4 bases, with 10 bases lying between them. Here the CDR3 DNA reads TGTGCCAGCAGTTACTCAACACTTTCAAATCAGCCCCAGCATTTT. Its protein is CASSYSTLSNQPQHF.

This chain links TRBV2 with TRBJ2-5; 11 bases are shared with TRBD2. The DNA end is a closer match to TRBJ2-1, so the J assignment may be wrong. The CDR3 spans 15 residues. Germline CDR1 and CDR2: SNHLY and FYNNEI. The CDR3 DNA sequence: TGTGCCAGCATTAATCGACTAGCGGGATACAATGAGCAGTTCTTC. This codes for CASINRLAGYNEQFF.